Listed below are T cell receptor beta chains from one sample, sequenced in a study. TCRdb reanalysed the 5' RACE reads using MiXCR and keeps one entry per CDR3 protein. The sample lists some 31,000 distinct CDR3 sequences, approximately 27% occurring once. The sequenced sample consisted of naive CD4+ T cells sorted from a lymph node. The source of these receptors is a female donor with breast cancer. CDR3s include the opening cysteine and the closing phenylalanine or tryptophan. The order of the fields is V gene, D gene, clone size, J gene, CDR3 protein, CDR3 DNA. A D gene is named only where the DNA matches it firmly. Not every row has a clone size; where given, it reads once, few, many or a size class.

TRBV20-1	-	many	TRBJ1-2	CSAQKTNYGYTF	TGCAGTGCCCAGAAAACTAACTATGGCTACACCTTC
TRBV20-1	-	few	TRBJ1-2	CSARTRTAYGYTF	TGCAGTGCTAGGACCCGTACCGCTTATGGCTACACCTTC
TRBV18	-	-	TRBJ2-2	CASSPQGRDTGELFF	TGTGCCAGCTCACCACAGGGAAGGGACACCGGGGAGCTGTTTTTT
TRBV2	-	-	TRBJ1-6	CASRRESSYNSPLHF	TGTGCCAGCCGAAGGGAGAGCTCCTATAATTCACCCCTCCACTTT
TRBV5-1	-	many	TRBJ2-2	CASSFLGVDTGELFF	TGCGCCAGCAGCTTCCTTGGGGTCGACACCGGGGAGCTGTTTTTT
TRBV10-3	-	medium-sized	TRBJ1-6	CAIRKSGPNNSPLHF	TGTGCCATCAGGAAGAGCGGACCCAATAATTCACCCCTCCACTTT
TRBV28	-	many	TRBJ1-5	CASSYRGGMRQPQHF	TGTGCCAGCAGTTACCGGGGGGGTATGCGTCAGCCCCAGCATTTT
TRBV29-1	TRBD1	many	TRBJ1-1	CSVELTGGTEAFF	TGCAGCGTTGAATTAACAGGGGGCACTGAAGCTTTCTTT
TRBV6-8	-	few	TRBJ2-1	CASSYWDPQFF	TGTGCCAGCAGTTACTGGGACCCGCAGTTCTTC
TRBV7-2	-	-	TRBJ2-3	CASSLKGFGTDTQYF	TGTGCCAGCAGCTTGAAAGGTTTCGGGACAGATACGCAGTATTTT
TRBV7-2	TRBD2	many	TRBJ2-7	CASSLDGTSGGSYEQYF	TGTGCCAGCAGCTTAGACGGGACTAGCGGGGGTTCCTACGAGCAGTACTTC
TRBV29-1	TRBD1	many	TRBJ1-2	CSVAGDRGNDGYTF	TGCAGCGTTGCGGGGGACAGGGGAAATGATGGCTACACCTTC
TRBV29-1	TRBD1	few	TRBJ2-1	CSVEEGDRVGDEQFF	TGCAGCGTTGAAGAGGGGGACAGGGTAGGTGATGAGCAGTTCTTC
TRBV29-1	TRBD1	medium-sized	TRBJ1-1	CSVTTGGMNTEAFF	TGCAGCGTTACCACAGGGGGAATGAACACTGAAGCTTTCTTT
TRBV4-3	-	-	TRBJ2-1	CASSQKGGAYNEQFF	TGCGCCAGCAGCCAAAAAGGGGGGGCATACAATGAGCAGTTCTTC
TRBV7-8	-	-	TRBJ1-3	CASSPRSRDSSGNTIYF	TGTGCCAGCAGCCCAAGATCCAGGGATTCCTCTGGAAACACCATATATTTT
TRBV7-9	TRBD2	few	TRBJ2-1	CASSSNREGSYNEQFF	TGTGCCAGCAGCTCGAACCGGGAGGGCTCCTACAATGAGCAGTTCTTC
TRBV4-1	TRBD2	-	TRBJ2-7	CASSPGLAGGFFYEQYF	TGCGCCAGCAGTCCAGGACTAGCGGGAGGGTTTTTCTACGAGCAGTACTTC
TRBV7-3	TRBD2	few	TRBJ2-2	CASSLNPSGGHTGELFF	TGTGCCAGCAGCTTAAATCCTAGCGGGGGACACACCGGGGAGCTGTTTTTT
TRBV4-1	TRBD2	-	TRBJ2-1	CASNSEQRESYNEQFF	TGCGCCAGCAACTCAGAGCAGCGGGAGAGCTACAATGAGCAGTTCTTC
TRBV6-5	TRBD1	-	TRBJ2-7	CASRSTRDSYEQYF	TGTGCCAGCAGATCTACCCGGGACAGCTACGAGCAGTACTTC
TRBV7-9	TRBD1	-	TRBJ1-4	CASSLDRGVEKLFF	TGTGCCAGCAGCTTAGACAGGGGGGTTGAAAAACTGTTTTTT
TRBV14	-	-	TRBJ2-1	CASSQEGRHNEQFF	TGTGCCAGCAGCCAAGAGGGACGGCACAATGAGCAGTTCTTC
TRBV5-1	-	-	TRBJ1-1	CASSLDRDTEAFF	TGCGCCAGCAGCTTGGACAGGGACACTGAAGCTTTCTTT
TRBV29-1	-	medium-sized	TRBJ1-1	CSVGGGTEAFF	TGCAGCGTTGGGGGGGGGACTGAAGCTTTCTTT
TRBV4-2	TRBD2	-	TRBJ2-3	CASSQSGLGTDTQYF	TGTGCCAGCAGCCAATCGGGACTAGGAACAGATACGCAGTATTTT
TRBV5-1	TRBD1	medium-sized	TRBJ2-1	CASSLGGKSSYNEQFF	TGCGCCAGCAGCCTAGGGGGCAAGAGCTCCTACAATGAGCAGTTCTTC
TRBV20-1	-	-	TRBJ2-7	CSAPDPSYEQYF	TGCAGTGCTCCCGACCCCTCCTACGAGCAGTACTTC
TRBV6-1	TRBD2	once	TRBJ2-1	CASNMLAGGFDEQFF	TGTGCCAGCAACATGCTAGCGGGAGGGTTCGATGAGCAGTTCTTC
TRBV6-1	TRBD1	-	TRBJ1-1	CASSKQGGNTEAFF	TGTGCCAGCAGTAAACAGGGGGGGAACACTGAAGCTTTCTTT